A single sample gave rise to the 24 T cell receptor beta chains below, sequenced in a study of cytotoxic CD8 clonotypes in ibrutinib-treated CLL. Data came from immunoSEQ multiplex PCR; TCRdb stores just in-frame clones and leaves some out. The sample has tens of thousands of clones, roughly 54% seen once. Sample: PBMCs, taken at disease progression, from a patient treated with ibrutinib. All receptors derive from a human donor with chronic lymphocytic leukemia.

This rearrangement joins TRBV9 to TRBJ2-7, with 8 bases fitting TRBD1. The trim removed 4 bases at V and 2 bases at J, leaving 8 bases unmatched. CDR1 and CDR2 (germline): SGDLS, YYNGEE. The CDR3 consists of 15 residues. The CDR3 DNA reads TGTGCCAGCAGCCTAACCGGGACAGGACCCTACGAGCAGTACTTC. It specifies CASSLTGTGPYEQYF.

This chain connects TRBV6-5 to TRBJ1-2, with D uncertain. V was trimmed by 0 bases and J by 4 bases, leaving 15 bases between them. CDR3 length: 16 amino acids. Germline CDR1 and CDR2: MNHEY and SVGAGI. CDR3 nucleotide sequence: TGTGCCAGCAGTTACTCGTCGGCCGGGCTAGGCTATGGCTACACCTTC. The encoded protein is CASSYSSAGLGYGYTF.

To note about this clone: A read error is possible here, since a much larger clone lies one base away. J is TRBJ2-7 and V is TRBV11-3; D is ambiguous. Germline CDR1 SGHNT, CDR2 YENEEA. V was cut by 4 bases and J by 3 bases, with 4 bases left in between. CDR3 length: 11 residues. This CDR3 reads CASSSVYEQYF. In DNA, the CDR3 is TGTGCCAGCAGCTCCGTCTACGAGCAGTACTTC. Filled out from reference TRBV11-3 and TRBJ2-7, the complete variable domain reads EAGVVQSPRYKIIEKKQPVAFWCNPISGHNTLYWYLQNLGQGPELLIRYENEEAVDDSQLPKDRFSAERLKGVDSTLKIQPAELGDSAVYLCASSSVYEQYFGPGTRLTVT.

CDR3 DNA: TGTGCCATCAGTGAGTTCGGGACAGGGGACACTGAAGCTTTCTTT. Translation gives CAISEFGTGDTEAFF. This sequence joins TRBV10-3 and TRBJ1-1, with 10 positions matching TRBD1. The CDR3 runs to 15 residues. The germline gives CDR1 ENHRY, CDR2 SYGVKD. J gave up 3 bases and V 1 base, and 2 bases lay outside the gene matches.

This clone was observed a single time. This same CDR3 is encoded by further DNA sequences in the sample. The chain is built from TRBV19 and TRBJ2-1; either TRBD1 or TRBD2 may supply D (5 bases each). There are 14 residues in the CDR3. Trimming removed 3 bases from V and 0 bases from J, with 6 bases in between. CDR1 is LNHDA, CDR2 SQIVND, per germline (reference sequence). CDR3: CASSIGGSYNEQFF. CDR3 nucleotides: TGTGCCAGTAGTATTGGGGGCTCCTACAATGAGCAGTTCTTC.

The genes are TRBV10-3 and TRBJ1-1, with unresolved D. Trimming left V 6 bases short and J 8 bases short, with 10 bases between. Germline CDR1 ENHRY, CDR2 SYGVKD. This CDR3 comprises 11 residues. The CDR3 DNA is TGTGCCATCAGGGGAGGTGAAGAAGCTTTCTTT. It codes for CAIRGGEEAFF.

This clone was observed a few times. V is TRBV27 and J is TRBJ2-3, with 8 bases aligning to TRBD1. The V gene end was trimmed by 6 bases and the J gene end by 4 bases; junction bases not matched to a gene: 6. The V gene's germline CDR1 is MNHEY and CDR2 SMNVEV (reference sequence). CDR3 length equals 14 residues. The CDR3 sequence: CASSRGQGADTQYF. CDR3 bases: TGTGCCAGCAGCCGAGGACAGGGTGCAGATACGCAGTATTTT.

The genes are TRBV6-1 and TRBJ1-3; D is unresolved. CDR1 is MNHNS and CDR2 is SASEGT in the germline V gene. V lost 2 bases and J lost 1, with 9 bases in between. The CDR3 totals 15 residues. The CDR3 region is CASSESIRSGNTIYF. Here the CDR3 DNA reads TGTGCCAGCAGTGAATCCATCAGGTCTGGAAACACCATATATTTT.

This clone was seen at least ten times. Written as DNA, the CDR3 is TGTGCCAGCAGCGTAGGACTAGCGAATCACAATGAGCAGTTCTTC. Amino acids: CASSVGLANHNEQFF. V gene TRBV9 combines with J gene TRBJ2-1, with 8 bases lining up with TRBD2. This CDR3 has 15 residues. With V trimmed by 0 bases and J by 5 bases, 4 bases remained unmatched. Germline V CDR1 and CDR2: SGDLS, YYNGEE.

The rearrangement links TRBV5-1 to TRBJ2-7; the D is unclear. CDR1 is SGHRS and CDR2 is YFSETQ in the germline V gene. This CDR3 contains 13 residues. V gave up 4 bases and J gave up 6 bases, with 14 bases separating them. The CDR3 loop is CASSAETSSEQYF. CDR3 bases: TGCGCCAGCAGCGCCGAGACCAGCTCCGAGCAGTACTTC.

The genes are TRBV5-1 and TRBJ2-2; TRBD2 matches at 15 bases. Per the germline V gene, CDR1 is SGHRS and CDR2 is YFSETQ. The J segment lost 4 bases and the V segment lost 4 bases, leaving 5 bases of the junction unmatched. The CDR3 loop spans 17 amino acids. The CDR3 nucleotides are TGCGCCAGCAGCGCCGGACTAGCGGGGGGGTCCACCGGGGAGCTGTTTTTT. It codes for CASSAGLAGGSTGELFF.

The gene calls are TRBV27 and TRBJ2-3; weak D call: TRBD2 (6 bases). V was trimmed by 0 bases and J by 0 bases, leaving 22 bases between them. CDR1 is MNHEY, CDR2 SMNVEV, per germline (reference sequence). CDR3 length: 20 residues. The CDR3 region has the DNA TGTGCCAGCAGTTTATCCGCACCCCGGGGTGCGGGACGGAGCACAGATACGCAGTATTTT. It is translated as CASSLSAPRGAGRSTDTQYF.

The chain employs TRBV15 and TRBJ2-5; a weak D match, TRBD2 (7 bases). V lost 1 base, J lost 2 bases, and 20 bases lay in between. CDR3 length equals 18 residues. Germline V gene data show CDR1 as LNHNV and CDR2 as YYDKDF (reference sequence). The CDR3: CATSRVGGGITTQETQYF. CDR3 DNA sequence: TGTGCCACCAGCAGAGTGGGAGGGGGGATTACTACACAAGAGACCCAGTACTTC.

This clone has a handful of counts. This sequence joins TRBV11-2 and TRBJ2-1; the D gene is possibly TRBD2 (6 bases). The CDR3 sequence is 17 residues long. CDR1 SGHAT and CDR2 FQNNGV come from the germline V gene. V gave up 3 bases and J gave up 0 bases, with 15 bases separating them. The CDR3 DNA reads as TGTGCCAGCAGCTTTTGGGGGGAAGCTAGCTCCTACAATGAGCAGTTCTTC. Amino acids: CASSFWGEASSYNEQFF.

CDR3: CSVRTGRSYEQYF. The CDR3 DNA reads as TGCAGCGTTCGGACAGGGAGAAGCTACGAGCAGTACTTC. The chain uses TRBV29-1 and TRBJ2-7; 8 nucleotides align to TRBD1. Germline CDR1 reads SQVTM; CDR2 reads ANQGSEA. The ends lost 5 bases at V and 3 bases at J; junction bases unmatched: 6. This CDR3 region has 13 residues.

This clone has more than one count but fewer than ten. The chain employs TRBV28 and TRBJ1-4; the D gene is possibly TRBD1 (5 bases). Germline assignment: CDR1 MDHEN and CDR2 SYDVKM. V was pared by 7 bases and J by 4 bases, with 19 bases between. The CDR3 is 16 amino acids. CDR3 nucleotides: TGTGCCAGCAACCATGAGAAGGCAGGGTTTAATGAAAAACTGTTTTTT. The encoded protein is CASNHEKAGFNEKLFF.

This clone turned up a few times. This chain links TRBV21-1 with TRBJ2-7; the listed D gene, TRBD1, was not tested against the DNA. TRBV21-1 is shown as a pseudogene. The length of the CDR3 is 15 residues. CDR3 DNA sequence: TGTGCCAGCCCAGCTCGACACCCCGTCTCCTACGAGCAGTACTTC. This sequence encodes CASPARHPVSYEQYF.

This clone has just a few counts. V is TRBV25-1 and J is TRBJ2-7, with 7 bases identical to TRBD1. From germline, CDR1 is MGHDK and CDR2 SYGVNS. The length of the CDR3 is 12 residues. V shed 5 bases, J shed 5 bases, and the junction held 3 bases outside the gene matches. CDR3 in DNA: TGTGCCAGCAGTTATAGGGGGCACGAGCAGTACTTC. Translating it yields CASSYRGHEQYF.

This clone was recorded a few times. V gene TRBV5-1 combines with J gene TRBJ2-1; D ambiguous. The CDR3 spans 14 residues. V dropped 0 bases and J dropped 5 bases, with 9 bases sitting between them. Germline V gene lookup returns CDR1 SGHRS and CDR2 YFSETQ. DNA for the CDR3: TGCGCCAGCAGCTTGGGGGCGGCTAACAATGAGCAGTTCTTC. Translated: CASSLGAANNEQFF.

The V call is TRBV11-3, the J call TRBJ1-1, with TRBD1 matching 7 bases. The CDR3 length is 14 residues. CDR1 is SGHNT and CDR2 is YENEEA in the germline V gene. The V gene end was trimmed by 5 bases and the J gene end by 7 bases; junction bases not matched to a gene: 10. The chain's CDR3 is CASSRNEGASEAFF. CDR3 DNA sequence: TGTGCCAGCAGCCGCAATGAGGGGGCTAGTGAAGCTTTCTTT.

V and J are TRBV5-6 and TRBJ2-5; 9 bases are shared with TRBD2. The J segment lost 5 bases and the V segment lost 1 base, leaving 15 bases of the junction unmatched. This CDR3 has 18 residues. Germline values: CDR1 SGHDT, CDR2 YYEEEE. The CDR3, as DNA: TGTGCCAGCAGCTTGTCGTTAGCGGGAGTCATCGGTGAGGAGACCCAGTACTTC. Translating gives CASSLSLAGVIGEETQYF.

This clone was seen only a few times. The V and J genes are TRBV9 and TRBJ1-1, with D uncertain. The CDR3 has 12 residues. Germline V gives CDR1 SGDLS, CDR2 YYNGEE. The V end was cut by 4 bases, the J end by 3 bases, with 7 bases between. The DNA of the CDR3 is TGTGCCAGCAGCCCCCAGGACACTGAAGCTTTCTTT. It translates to CASSPQDTEAFF.

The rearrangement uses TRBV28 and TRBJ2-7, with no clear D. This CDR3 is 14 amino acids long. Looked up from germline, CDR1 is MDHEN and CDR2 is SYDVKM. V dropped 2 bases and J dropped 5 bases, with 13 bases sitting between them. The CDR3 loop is CASSLTAGPHEQYF. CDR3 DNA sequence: TGTGCCAGCAGTTTAACGGCAGGTCCCCACGAGCAGTACTTC.

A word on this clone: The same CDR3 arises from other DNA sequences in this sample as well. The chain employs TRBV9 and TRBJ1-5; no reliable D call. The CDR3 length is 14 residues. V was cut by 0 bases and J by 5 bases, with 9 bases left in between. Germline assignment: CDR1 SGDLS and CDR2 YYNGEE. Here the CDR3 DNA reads TGTGCCAGCAGCGTAGTAGGCGGGGATCAGCCCCAGCATTTT. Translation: CASSVVGGDQPQHF.